The 16 T cell receptor beta chains presented below share a single source sample, sequenced in a study of chemoradiotherapy in HPV16-positive cancers. TCRdb's table, derived via immunoSEQ multiplex PCR, lists solely in-frame clones and lacks some. Of about 4,000 clones in the sample, roughly 80% were seen once. The starting material was tumor tissue, obtained from a patient who underwent chemoradiotherapy. The receptors originated from a human donor with HPV-associated anogenital cancer.

This chain links TRBV11-2 with TRBJ2-1; 8 bases are a match to TRBD2. Germline V lookup: CDR1 SGHAT, CDR2 FQNNGV. Losses at the gene ends were 1 base for V and 2 bases for J; bases not matched to a gene: 7. The CDR3 sequence is 17 residues long. Here the CDR3 reads CASSLAVAGYAYNEQFF. The CDR3 coding sequence is TGTGCCAGCAGCTTAGCGGTAGCGGGATATGCCTACAATGAGCAGTTCTTC.

This chain joins TRBV7-3 and TRBJ2-3; D unclear. The CDR3 has 15 amino acids. Trimming shortened V by 1 base and J by 5 bases, and 13 bases separated the two germline ends. Germline CDR1 reads SGHTA; CDR2 reads FQGTGA. CDR3 nucleotides: TGTGCCAGCAGCTTAAATCCCGCCCGTTTAGATACGCAGTATTTT. The encoded protein is CASSLNPARLDTQYF.

This chain connects TRBV7-9 to TRBJ1-3; D perhaps matches TRBD1 (5 bases). Germline loops: CDR1 SEHNR, CDR2 FQNEAQ (reference sequence). The CDR3 consists of 15 residues. Trimming took 5 bases from V and 0 from J, leaving 11 bases between them. Here the CDR3 DNA reads TGTGCCAGCAGCGAACGACAGTTCTCTGGAAACACCATATATTTT. This translates into CASSERQFSGNTIYF.

This chain joins TRBV6-1 and TRBJ2-3; TRBD2 might be the D (6 bases). Looked up from germline, CDR1 is MNHNS and CDR2 is SASEGT. V was shortened by 7 bases and J by 4 bases, with 18 bases between the two germline ends. The CDR3 length is 15 residues. The CDR3 DNA reads TGTGCCAGCAATAAACTAGCTAACCCCCCAGATACGCAGTATTTT. This encodes CASNKLANPPDTQYF.

The chain uses TRBV5-1 and TRBJ2-3; possibly TRBD1 for D (6 bases). Germline-derived CDR1 and CDR2 are SGHRS and YFSETQ. Trimming removed 4 bases from V and 0 bases from J, with 15 bases in between. The CDR3 totals 16 residues. CDR3 sequence reads: CASSRSGDPSTDTQYF. The CDR3 DNA is TGCGCCAGCAGCCGTTCAGGGGACCCCAGCACAGATACGCAGTATTTT.

The rearrangement joins TRBV7-2 to TRBJ2-1; D perhaps matches TRBD2 (6 bases). Trimming pared 8 bases from V and 8 bases from J, leaving 16 bases between. CDR1 SGHTA and CDR2 FQGNSA come from the germline V gene. The CDR3 has 13 residues. In nucleotides, the CDR3 is TGTGCCAGCGCCCAGACTAGTCATTATGAGCAGTTCTTC. It specifies CASAQTSHYEQFF.

The chain is built from TRBV19 and TRBJ2-3, with unresolved D. The CDR3 is made up of 14 amino acids. V lost 6 bases and J 2 bases, leaving 12 bases between the germline ends. The V gene's germline CDR1 is LNHDA and CDR2 SQIVND (reference sequence). The DNA of the CDR3 is TGTGCCAGTAGAACCCAGGAAAACACAGATACGCAGTATTTT. Translating it yields CASRTQENTDTQYF. The full variable domain, its missing parts supplied by reference TRBV19 and TRBJ2-3, is DGGITQSPKYLFRKEGQNVTLSCEQNLNHDAMYWYRQDPGQGLRLIYYSQIVNDFQKGDIAEGYSVSREKKESFPLTVTSAQKNPTAFYLCASRTQENTDTQYFGPGTRLTVL.

The J gene is TRBJ2-7, the V gene TRBV18; D may correspond to TRBD1 or TRBD2 (7 bases each). The CDR3 is made up of 19 amino acids. Germline V gene sequence: CDR1 KGHSH, CDR2 LQKENI. V lost 6 bases to trimming and J lost 0 bases, with 27 bases between them. The DNA of the CDR3 is TGTGCCAGCTCCGACAGGGTTTCAGTTGGTCTAGCGGACTCCTACGAGCAGTACTTC. Its translation is CASSDRVSVGLADSYEQYF. The variable domain in full, completed from reference TRBV18 and TRBJ2-7, reads NAGVMQNPRHLVRRRGQEARLRCSPMKGHSHVYWYRQLPEEGLKFMVYLQKENIIDESGMPKERFSAEFPKEGPSILRIQQVVRGDSAAYFCASSDRVSVGLADSYEQYFGPGTRLTVT.

This clone was seen a few times. The J gene is TRBJ1-1, the V gene TRBV7-2, with TRBD1 identical over 11 bases. The junction had 9 bases not matched to a gene; V was cut back by 2 bases and J by 1 base. CDR1 and CDR2 from the germline V gene are SGHTA and FQGNSA. The CDR3 contains 18 residues. The DNA for the CDR3 is TGTGCCAGCAGCTTACCCTGGTTCGGGACAGGGGGGAACACTGAAGCTTTCTTT. This translates into CASSLPWFGTGGNTEAFF.

V and J are TRBV5-5 and TRBJ2-1; tentative D call: TRBD2 (5 bases). Germline V CDR1 and CDR2: SGHKS, YYEKEE (reference sequence). The CDR3 covers 13 residues. V dropped 0 bases and J dropped 8 bases, with 9 bases sitting between them. The CDR3 coding sequence is TGTGCCAGCAGCTTGGTGGACTCCCATGAGCAGTTCTTC. Its translation: CASSLVDSHEQFF. Filled out from reference TRBV5-5 and TRBJ2-1, the complete variable domain reads DAGVTQSPTHLIKTRGQQVTLRCSPISGHKSVSWYQQVLGQGPQFIFQYYEKEERGRGNFPDRFSARQFPNYSSELNVNALLLGDSALYLCASSLVDSHEQFFGPGTRLTVL.

The chain carries TRBV19 and TRBJ2-5; D is possibly TRBD1 or TRBD2 (7 bases each). This CDR3 has 15 residues. Germline values: CDR1 LNHDA, CDR2 SQIVND (reference sequence). V lost 6 bases, J lost 4 bases, and 18 bases lay in between. Written as DNA, the CDR3 is TGTGCCAGTAGAGCCAGGGGGGAGGGTGGAGAGACCCAGTACTTC. This sequence encodes CASRARGEGGETQYF.

The gene calls are TRBV29-1 and TRBJ1-2; D gene ambiguous. Germline loops: CDR1 SQVTM, CDR2 ANQGSEA. This CDR3 has 9 amino acids. V lost 3 bases, J lost 5 bases, and 1 base lay in between. CDR3 coding DNA: TGCAGCGTTGATTATGGCTACACCTTC. This codes for CSVDYGYTF.

CDR3 residues: CASSLLGVRYTF. CDR3 in DNA: TGTGCCAGCAGTTTATTGGGGGTACGCTACACCTTC. The chain uses TRBV28 and TRBJ1-2; D is perhaps TRBD1 (5 bases). This CDR3 spans 12 amino acids. CDR1 and CDR2 from the germline V gene are MDHEN and SYDVKM. V lost 1 base and J lost 9, with 9 bases in between.

This clone is large by share. The genes are TRBV7-2 and TRBJ1-5, with D possibly being TRBD1 (6 bases). Per the germline V gene, CDR1 is SGHTA and CDR2 is FQGNSA. V lost 5 bases, J lost 2 bases, and 10 bases lay in between. This CDR3 comprises 14 residues. The CDR3 DNA sequence: TGTGCCAGCAGCGTTTACAGGGGCAATCAGCCCCAGCATTTT. This sequence encodes CASSVYRGNQPQHF.

The rearrangement uses TRBV19 and TRBJ2-7; possibly TRBD1 for D (5 bases). The CDR3 totals 13 residues. Germline-derived CDR1 and CDR2 are LNHDA and SQIVND (reference sequence). Trimming removed 2 bases from V and 4 bases from J, with 9 bases in between. DNA for the CDR3: TGTGCCAGTAGTATACCAGGGCCTTACGAGCAGTACTTC. This sequence encodes CASSIPGPYEQYF.

This chain connects TRBV7-2 to TRBJ1-4; D remains ambiguous. Deletions cut 5 bases from V and 8 bases from J, with 12 bases between. This CDR3 contains 13 residues. Germline V CDR1 and CDR2: SGHTA, FQGNSA. DNA for the CDR3: TGTGCCAGCAGCCCCGGCAGGCGGGAAAAACTGTTTTTT. As protein: CASSPGRREKLFF.